The 7 T cell receptor beta chains below all came from one sample that was sequenced in a study of blood T cell repertoires in COVID-19. The protocol was immunoSEQ multiplex PCR, while the TCRdb copy is restricted to in-frame clones and leaves out a portion. In the table there are around 300,000 clones, roughly 87% of which are singletons. The sequencing input was peripheral blood. These TCRs come from a man aged 18 to 35 with active or convalescent COVID-19.

The table lists this clone with a few counts. V and J are TRBV28 and TRBJ1-1; 8 bases are a match to TRBD1. This CDR3 region has 14 residues. Germline V lookup: CDR1 MDHEN, CDR2 SYDVKM. V trimming: 3 bases; J trimming: 5 bases; junction bases outside the gene matches: 5. DNA of the CDR3: TGTGCCAGCAGTTTGGACAGGGCAAGGACTGAAGCTTTCTTT. The encoded protein is CASSLDRARTEAFF.

The chain carries TRBV2 and TRBJ2-7; D unresolved. The CDR3 loop spans 13 amino acids. V dropped 2 bases and J dropped 4 bases, with 9 bases sitting between them. CDR1 is SNHLY and CDR2 is FYNNEI in the germline V gene. The CDR3 DNA reads TGTGCCAGCAGTGAACGGTTTGGTTACGAGCAGTACTTC. Its protein product is CASSERFGYEQYF.

The CDR3 DNA reads as TGTGCCACCAGCACAGGACAGGGACAAATTGGGACTGAAGCTTTCTTT. Translation gives CATSTGQGQIGTEAFF. The chain combines TRBV15 with TRBJ1-1; 8 bases agree with TRBD1. The CDR3 loop spans 16 amino acids. CDR1 LNHNV and CDR2 YYDKDF come from the germline V gene (reference sequence). Germline trimming cut 4 bases from V and 5 bases from J; bases unmatched to any gene: 12.

The chain couples TRBV2 to TRBJ1-5; D remains ambiguous. V was trimmed by 8 bases and J by 0 bases, leaving 14 bases between them. Germline V gene sequence: CDR1 SNHLY, CDR2 FYNNEI. The CDR3 is 15 residues long. The CDR3 sequence: CASSGEQLSNQPQHF. The CDR3 coding sequence is TGTGCCAGCTCCGGGGAGCAGCTTAGCAATCAGCCCCAGCATTTT.

CDR3 sequence reads: CASSQDELSYEQYF. The CDR3 DNA is TGCGCCAGCAGCCAAGATGAGCTTTCCTACGAGCAGTACTTC. The rearrangement links TRBV4-3 to TRBJ2-7, with no clear D. The CDR3 is 14 residues long. CDR1 LGHNA and CDR2 YSLEER come from the germline V gene. The V end lost 0 bases, the J end lost 1 base, and 7 bases lay between the germline ends.

The chain employs TRBV10-3 and TRBJ2-7; 10 positions agree with TRBD1. This CDR3 contains 14 residues. Germline V CDR1 and CDR2: ENHRY, SYGVKD. Trimming cost V 3 bases and J 4 bases; bases outside gene matches: 3. This CDR3 reads CAISDGTGVYEQYF. CDR3 DNA: TGTGCCATCAGTGACGGGACAGGGGTGTACGAGCAGTACTTC.

This clone was counted between two and nine times. The V and J genes are TRBV12-3 or TRBV12-4 and TRBJ1-1, with unresolved D. The CDR3 extends over 12 amino acids. The germline V and J ends were trimmed by 3 bases and 2 bases, with 4 bases remaining between them. The CDR3 DNA reads TGTGCCAGCAGTTTCCAAAACACTGAAGCTTTCTTT. This sequence encodes CASSFQNTEAFF.